The clone carrying this T cell receptor (beta chain) was observed at least ten times. This sample is part of a study of patients with pleural tuberculosis. TCRdb reprocessed the reads via MiXCR and lists one record per CDR3 protein. Altogether nearly 30,000 distinct CDR3 sequences are present, under 20% being singletons, with the ten largest covering under 4%. This CDR3 spans 13 amino acids. The germline V gene encodes CDR1 SNHLY and CDR2 FYNNEI. The germline V and J ends were trimmed by 5 bases and 6 bases, with 13 bases remaining between them. Material for sequencing was peripheral blood. This chain joins TRBV2 and TRBJ1-2; perhaps TRBD1 as D (5 bases). The source of this sequence is a human donor with pleural tuberculosis. Here the CDR3 reads CASSNRQSHGYTF. For the CDR3, the DNA is TGTGCCAGCAGTAACCGACAGTCGCATGGCTACACCTTC.